This TCR beta chain was captured by sequencing in a study of cytomegalovirus exposure and HLA in healthy donors. Sequencing used immunoSEQ multiplex PCR; TCRdb keeps in-frame clones, though not all of them. The table records around 75,000 clones, 85% of them present only once. The source of this sequence is a young man in good health and CMV-seronegative. What was sequenced was PBMCs.

In DNA, the CDR3 is TGCGCCAGCAGCCCGGGGGTAGCGGAGCAAGAGACCCAGTACTTC. It yields the protein CASSPGVAEQETQYF. V usage is TRBV4-3 and J usage is TRBJ2-5; the D gene is possibly TRBD2 (6 bases). CDR3 length: 15 residues. Germline CDR1 is LGHNA and CDR2 is YSLEER. Trimming pared 4 bases from V and 2 bases from J, leaving 14 bases between.